This T cell receptor (beta chain) stems from a study of cytomegalovirus exposure and HLA in healthy donors. Trimming cost V 5 bases and J 10 bases; bases outside gene matches: 4. The CDR3 has 12 residues. Germline V gene lookup returns CDR1 SQVTM and CDR2 ANQGSEA. PCR involved 60 Vbeta and 13 Jbeta primers. The method was immunoSEQ multiplex PCR; TCRdb's version includes in-frame clones alone and lacks a portion of them. The sample contains roughly 160,000 clones, roughly four fifths of which appear only once. Sequenced: PBMCs. This chain connects TRBV29-1 to TRBJ2-1, with TRBD2 matching over 11 bases. This TCR was recovered from a female donor in good health and CMV-seronegative. The CDR3 here is CSVSGTSGEQFF. CDR3 DNA sequence: TGCAGCGTTTCCGGGACTAGCGGAGAGCAGTTCTTC.